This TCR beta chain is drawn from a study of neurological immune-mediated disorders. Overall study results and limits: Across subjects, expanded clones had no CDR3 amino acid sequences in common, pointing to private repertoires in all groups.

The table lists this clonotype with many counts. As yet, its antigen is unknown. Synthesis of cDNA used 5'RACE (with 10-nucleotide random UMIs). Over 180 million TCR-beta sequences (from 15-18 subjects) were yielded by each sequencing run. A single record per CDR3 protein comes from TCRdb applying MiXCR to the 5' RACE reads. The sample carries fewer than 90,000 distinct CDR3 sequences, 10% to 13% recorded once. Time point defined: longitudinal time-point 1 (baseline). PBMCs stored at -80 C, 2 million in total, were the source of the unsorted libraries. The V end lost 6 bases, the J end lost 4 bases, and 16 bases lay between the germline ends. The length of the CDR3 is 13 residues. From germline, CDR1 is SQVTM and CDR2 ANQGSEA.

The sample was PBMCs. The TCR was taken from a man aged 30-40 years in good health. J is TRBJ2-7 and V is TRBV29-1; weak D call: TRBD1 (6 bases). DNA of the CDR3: TGCAGCGTCTATACGGACAGAGGATACGAGCAGTACTTC. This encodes CSVYTDRGYEQYF.